This entry lists 26 T cell receptor beta chains sequenced from one sample in a study of cytomegalovirus exposure and HLA in healthy donors. Produced via immunoSEQ multiplex PCR; TCRdb's table is partial and in-frame only. Of under 300,000 clones listed, 90% were seen once; the top ten hold less than 0.4%. Source material: PBMCs. Receptors were obtained from a woman under 30 in good health and CMV-seronegative.

The chain recombines TRBV30 with TRBJ1-6; D remains ambiguous. In germline, CDR1 is GTSNPN, CDR2 SVGIG (reference sequence). The CDR3 has 14 amino acids. The V gene lost 0 bases and the J gene lost 10 bases, with 13 bases spanning the gap. In DNA, the CDR3 is TGTGCCTGGAGTGTAATGCCAGGAACGTCACCCCTCCACTTT. Translating it yields CAWSVMPGTSPLHF.

The rearrangement joins TRBV7-9 to TRBJ1-4, with a weak D call TRBD1 (6 bases). The CDR3 is made up of 12 amino acids. V lost 10 bases and J lost 3, with 9 bases in between. Germline-derived CDR1 and CDR2 are SEHNR and FQNEAQ (reference sequence). CDR3 coding DNA: TGTGCCACAGGACAGCCTAATGAAAAACTGTTTTTT. Translating it yields CATGQPNEKLFF.

J is TRBJ2-2 and V is TRBV27; perhaps TRBD1 as D (6 bases). Germline CDR1 and CDR2: MNHEY and SMNVEV (reference sequence). The CDR3 covers 14 residues. V was cut by 1 base and J by 6 bases, with 9 bases left in between. The DNA for the CDR3 is TGTGCCAGCAGTTTATGGGGGCTAGCCGGGGAGCTGTTTTTT. As protein: CASSLWGLAGELFF.

The V call is TRBV15, the J call TRBJ2-2; 9 nucleotides match TRBD1. Germline loops: CDR1 LNHNV, CDR2 YYDKDF (reference sequence). V was clipped by 6 bases and J by 1 base; unmatched bases: 3. The CDR3 covers 15 residues. Here the CDR3 DNA reads TGTGCCACCAGTAGGGGACAGGGGAACACCGGGGAGCTGTTTTTT. Encoded protein: CATSRGQGNTGELFF.

The chain couples TRBV5-1 to TRBJ2-2, with D possibly matching TRBD1 (6 bases). The V gene lost 7 bases and the J gene lost 6 bases, with 19 bases spanning the gap. The CDR3 spans 15 residues. Per the germline V gene, CDR1 is SGHRS and CDR2 is YFSETQ. The CDR3 loop is CASARVTGSAGELFF. In DNA form, the CDR3 reads TGCGCCAGCGCAAGAGTAACAGGGTCGGCCGGGGAGCTGTTTTTT.

The chain carries TRBV4-1 and TRBJ1-1; 8 nucleotides agree with TRBD1. The CDR3 runs to 21 residues. Germline-derived CDR1 and CDR2 are MGHRA and YSYEKL. Germline trimming cut 2 bases from V and 0 bases from J; bases unmatched to any gene: 20. In nucleotides, the CDR3 is TGCGCCAGCAGCCAACACCTACAGGGGGTAGTCCCTATACGCATGAACACTGAAGCTTTCTTT. It is translated as CASSQHLQGVVPIRMNTEAFF.

This chain joins TRBV9 and TRBJ2-5; TRBD2 agrees at 10 bases. From germline, CDR1 is SGDLS and CDR2 YYNGEE. V trimming: 2 bases; J trimming: 2 bases; junction bases outside the gene matches: 15. This CDR3 is built from 19 residues. The CDR3 protein is CASSVDLIAGGPQQETQYF. DNA of the CDR3: TGTGCCAGCAGCGTGGATCTTATAGCGGGGGGCCCTCAGCAAGAGACCCAGTACTTC. The complete variable domain, with remaining parts taken from reference TRBV9 and TRBJ2-5, reads DSGVTQTPKHLITATGQRVTLRCSPRSGDLSVYWYQQSLDQGLQFLIQYYNGEERAKGNILERFSAQQFPDLHSELNLSSLELGDSALYFCASSVDLIAGGPQQETQYFGPGTRLLVL.

The chain employs TRBV6-5 and TRBJ2-1; the match to TRBD2 covers 10 bases. CDR3 length: 14 residues. The junction had 4 bases not matched to a gene; V was cut back by 4 bases and J by 7 bases. Germline loops: CDR1 MNHEY, CDR2 SVGAGI. This CDR3 reads CASSSRTSGNEQFF. CDR3 sequence (DNA): TGTGCCAGCAGTTCCCGGACTAGCGGTAATGAGCAGTTCTTC.

CDR3 DNA: TGTGCCAGCAGTTCCTCCCTTAGCGGGGGGGCCGAGCAGTACGTC. Translating it yields CASSSSLSGGAEQYV. This chain uses TRBV28 with TRBJ2-7; 11 nucleotides agree with TRBD2. CDR3 length equals 15 residues. Germline V CDR1 and CDR2: MDHEN, SYDVKM. V dropped 4 bases and J dropped 6; count of bases not matched to a gene: 8.

The CDR3 is CASSLASTGDETLAKNIQYF. The CDR3 DNA follows: TGCGCCAGCAGCTTGGCCTCGACGGGGGATGAAACACTAGCCAAAAACATTCAGTACTTC. The gene calls are TRBV5-1 and TRBJ2-4, with D maybe TRBD2 (6 bases). This CDR3 has 20 amino acids. CDR1 and CDR2 from the germline V gene are SGHRS and YFSETQ. V was clipped by 0 bases and J by 0 bases, with 22 bases between them.

The chain has TRBV19 and TRBJ2-7; D perhaps matches TRBD1 (5 bases). V lost 7 bases and J 3 bases, leaving 7 bases between the germline ends. Germline lookup yields CDR1 LNHDA and CDR2 SQIVND (reference sequence). This CDR3 region has 11 residues. DNA of the CDR3: TGTGCCAGTACAGGGAACTACGAGCAGTACTTC. Residues: CASTGNYEQYF. Using reference TRBV19 and TRBJ2-7 for the parts outside the CDR3, the full variable domain is DGGITQSPKYLFRKEGQNVTLSCEQNLNHDAMYWYRQDPGQGLRLIYYSQIVNDFQKGDIAEGYSVSREKKESFPLTVTSAQKNPTAFYLCASTGNYEQYFGPGTRLTVT.

CDR3 DNA sequence: TGTGCCAGCAGTTTTGAGACTTCTATCGGACCCCTCCACTTT. It specifies CASSFETSIGPLHF. J is TRBJ1-6 and V is TRBV27; the D is unclear. This CDR3 has 14 residues. From germline, CDR1 is MNHEY and CDR2 SMNVEV (reference sequence). The V and J ends lost 3 bases and 12 bases respectively, with 15 bases between them.

The V gene is TRBV25-1, the J gene TRBJ1-1; 9 bases are shared with TRBD1. The CDR3 length is 14 residues. The germline V gene encodes CDR1 MGHDK and CDR2 SYGVNS. The V and J ends lost 3 bases and 6 bases, in that order; junction bases with no gene match: 5. CDR3 nucleotides: TGTGCCAGCAGTGACCGGGACAGGGACCCTGAAGCTTTCTTT. Its protein product is CASSDRDRDPEAFF.

The rearrangement uses TRBV27 and TRBJ1-5; 10 nucleotides line up with TRBD1. V shed 6 bases and J 5 bases; nucleotides not matched to a gene: 7. Germline CDR1 is MNHEY and CDR2 is SMNVEV (reference sequence). The CDR3 runs 15 residues. CDR3 nucleotide sequence: TGTGCCAGCAGGCCGGGACAGGGGATATATCAGCCCCAGCATTTT. This encodes CASRPGQGIYQPQHF.

The chain couples TRBV18 to TRBJ1-6, with a possible D match to TRBD1 (6 bases). The germline CDR1 and CDR2 sequences are KGHSH and LQKENI. The CDR3 has 14 residues. Trimming cost V 4 bases and J 7 bases, with 11 bases left between them. Here the CDR3 reads CASSQQGRNSPLHF. The CDR3, as DNA: TGTGCCAGCTCACAACAGGGACGCAATTCACCCCTCCACTTT.

The chain joins TRBV25-1 to TRBJ1-6, with a weak D call TRBD1 (6 bases). The germline CDR1 and CDR2 sequences are MGHDK and SYGVNS. V dropped 4 bases and J dropped 0 bases, with 16 bases sitting between them. The CDR3 is made up of 18 amino acids. Written as DNA, the CDR3 is TGTGCCAGCAGTGCAACAGGGCCTTCATACTCCTATAATTCACCCCTCCACTTT. Encoded protein: CASSATGPSYSYNSPLHF.

The V call is TRBV2, the J call TRBJ2-7; D might be TRBD2 (7 bases). The CDR3 length is 15 residues. CDR1 and CDR2 (germline): SNHLY, FYNNEI. Trimming removed 4 bases from V and 0 bases from J, with 13 bases in between. The CDR3 is CASSVGGHSSYEQYF. The CDR3 DNA is TGTGCCAGCAGTGTCGGGGGGCACTCCTCCTACGAGCAGTACTTC.

The V and J genes are TRBV4-1 and TRBJ2-2; tentative D call: TRBD1 (5 bases). Germline CDR1 is MGHRA and CDR2 is YSYEKL. The V gene lost 8 bases and the J gene lost 4 bases, with 23 bases spanning the gap. The CDR3 sequence is 17 residues long. The CDR3 reads CASATQLLPQGTGELFF. The CDR3 DNA reads TGCGCCAGCGCAACTCAGCTCCTACCCCAGGGCACCGGGGAGCTGTTTTTT.

V usage is TRBV27 and J usage is TRBJ2-5; D is perhaps TRBD2 (6 bases). Germline CDR1 MNHEY, CDR2 SMNVEV (reference sequence). The CDR3 length is 15 residues. Between the trimmed V and J ends, which lost 0 bases and 5 bases, there was a span of 13 bases. Here the CDR3 DNA reads TGTGCCAGCAGTTTATCGGGCGGGAATCCTGAGACCCAGTACTTC. It encodes CASSLSGGNPETQYF.

The genes are TRBV6-5 and TRBJ2-5; 11 positions agree with TRBD2. Germline trimming cut 0 bases from V and 10 bases from J; bases unmatched to any gene: 10. Per the germline V gene, CDR1 is MNHEY and CDR2 is SVGAGI. The CDR3 extends over 16 amino acids. The DNA for the CDR3 is TGTGCCAGCAGTTACTCTCCCCTAGCGGGGGGTAGAATCCAGTACTTC. Its protein product is CASSYSPLAGGRIQYF.

This chain uses TRBV9 with TRBJ2-3, with 7 bases aligning to TRBD2. The J segment lost 5 bases and the V segment lost 4 bases, leaving 13 bases of the junction unmatched. The CDR3 length is 16 residues. The germline gives CDR1 SGDLS, CDR2 YYNGEE. This CDR3 is CASSTHPRGELDTQYF. As DNA, the CDR3 is TGTGCCAGCAGCACCCACCCCCGGGGGGAACTAGATACGCAGTATTTT.

V is TRBV9 and J is TRBJ2-7, with 9 positions matching TRBD1. Germline trimming cut 5 bases from V and 2 bases from J; bases unmatched to any gene: 5. This CDR3 is 14 amino acids long. From germline, CDR1 is SGDLS and CDR2 YYNGEE. The CDR3 DNA follows: TGTGCCAGCAGTTCCGGGACAGGGCCCTACGAGCAGTACTTC. Translated, it gives CASSSGTGPYEQYF.

The V and J genes are TRBV7-2 and TRBJ1-5; maybe TRBD1 (6 bases). The germline gives CDR1 SGHTA, CDR2 FQGNSA. This CDR3 has 17 amino acids. V shed 5 bases and J shed 5 bases, with 22 bases lying between them. The DNA for the CDR3 is TGTGCCAGCAGCCAGCATAGTTCAGGGGAGTTGCATCAGCCCCAGCATTTT. This gives the protein CASSQHSSGELHQPQHF.

This chain connects TRBV4-1 to TRBJ2-7; D perhaps matches TRBD1 (5 bases). Germline lookup yields CDR1 MGHRA and CDR2 YSYEKL. This CDR3 region has 14 residues. V lost 0 bases to trimming and J lost 6 bases, with 12 bases between them. The DNA for the CDR3 is TGCGCCAGCAGCCAAGATCCGACAGACGGCGAGCAGTACGTC. Translated: CASSQDPTDGEQYV.

J is TRBJ2-2 and V is TRBV29-1; D possibly corresponds to TRBD2 (6 bases). V was shortened by 5 bases and J by 8 bases, with 15 bases between the two germline ends. CDR3 size: 13 residues. Germline V CDR1 and CDR2: SQVTM, ANQGSEA. The CDR3 loop reads CSVRGAVRGELFF. The CDR3 DNA reads TGCAGCGTTCGCGGGGCCGTACGTGGGGAGCTGTTTTTT.

With respect to this clone: Its ends do not fully match the called genes, so a read error is possible. The chain uses TRBV7-7 and TRBJ2-1; 13 bases match TRBD2. The CDR3 covers 15 residues. Germline values: CDR1 SSHAT, CDR2 FNYEAQ (reference sequence). The CDR3: CASSTGLAGDNEQFF. The CDR3 nucleotides read TGTGCTAGCAGCACCGGACTAGCGGGGGACAATGAGCAGTTCTTC.